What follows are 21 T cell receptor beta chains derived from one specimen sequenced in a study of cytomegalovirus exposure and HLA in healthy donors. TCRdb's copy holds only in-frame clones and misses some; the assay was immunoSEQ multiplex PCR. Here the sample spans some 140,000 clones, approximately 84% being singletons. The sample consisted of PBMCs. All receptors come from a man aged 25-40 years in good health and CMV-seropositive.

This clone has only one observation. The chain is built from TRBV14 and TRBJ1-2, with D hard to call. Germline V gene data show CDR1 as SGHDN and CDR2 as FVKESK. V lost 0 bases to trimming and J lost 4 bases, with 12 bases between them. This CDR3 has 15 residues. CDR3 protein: CASSQEGVGSYGYTF. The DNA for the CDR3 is TGTGCCAGCAGCCAAGAGGGTGTGGGGAGCTATGGCTACACCTTC. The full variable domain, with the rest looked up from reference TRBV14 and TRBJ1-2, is EAGVTQFPSHSVIEKGQTVTLRCDPISGHDNLYWYRRVMGKEIKFLLHFVKESKQDESGMPNNRFLAERTGGTYSTLKVQPAELEDSGVYFCASSQEGVGSYGYTFGSGTRLTVV.

CDR3 amino acids: CASSGPLAGGPQNIQYF. DNA for the CDR3: TGTGCCAGCAGTGGACCCCTAGCGGGGGGGCCCCAAAACATTCAGTACTTC. The V gene is TRBV2, the J gene TRBJ2-4; 12 bases fit TRBD2. The J segment lost 5 bases and the V segment lost 4 bases, leaving 9 bases of the junction unmatched. The germline CDR1 and CDR2 sequences are SNHLY and FYNNEI. CDR3 length equals 17 residues. Based on the CDR3 plus reference TRBV2 and TRBJ2-4, the full variable domain is EPEVTQTPSHQVTQMGQEVILRCVPISNHLYFYWYRQILGQKVEFLVSFYNNEISEKSEIFDDQFSVERPDGSNFTLKIRSTKLEDSAMYFCASSGPLAGGPQNIQYFGAGTRLSVL.

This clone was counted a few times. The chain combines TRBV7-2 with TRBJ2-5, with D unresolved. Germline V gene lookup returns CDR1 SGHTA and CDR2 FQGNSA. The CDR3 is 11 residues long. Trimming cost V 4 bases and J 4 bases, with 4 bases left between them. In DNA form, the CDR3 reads TGTGCCAGCAGCTCCGGAGAGACCCAGTACTTC. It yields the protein CASSSGETQYF.

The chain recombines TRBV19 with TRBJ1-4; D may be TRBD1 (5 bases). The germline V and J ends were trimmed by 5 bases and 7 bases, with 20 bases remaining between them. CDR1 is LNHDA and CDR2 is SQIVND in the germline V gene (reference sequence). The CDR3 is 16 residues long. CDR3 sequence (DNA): TGTGCCAGTAGTTCTCCTGGGGACTCTATACGTGAAAAACTGTTTTTT. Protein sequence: CASSSPGDSIREKLFF.

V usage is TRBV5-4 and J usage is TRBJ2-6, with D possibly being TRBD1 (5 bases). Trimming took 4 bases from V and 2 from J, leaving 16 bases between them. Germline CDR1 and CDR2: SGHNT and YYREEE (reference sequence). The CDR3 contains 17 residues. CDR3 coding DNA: TGTGCCAGCAGCCCCCCGCCTGTAGGGGCTGGGGCCAACGTCCTGACTTTC. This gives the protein CASSPPPVGAGANVLTF.

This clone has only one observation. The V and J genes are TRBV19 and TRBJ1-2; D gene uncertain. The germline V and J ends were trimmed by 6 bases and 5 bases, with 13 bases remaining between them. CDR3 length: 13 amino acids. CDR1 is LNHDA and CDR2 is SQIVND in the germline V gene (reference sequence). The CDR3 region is CASSNRVDYGYTF. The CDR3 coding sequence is TGTGCCAGTAGCAACAGAGTTGATTATGGCTACACCTTC.

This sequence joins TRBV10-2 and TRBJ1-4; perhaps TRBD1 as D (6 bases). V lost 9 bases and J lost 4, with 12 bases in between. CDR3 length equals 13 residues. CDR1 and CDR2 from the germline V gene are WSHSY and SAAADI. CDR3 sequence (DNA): TGCGCCAGTCAACAGGGAGTTAATGAAAAACTGTTTTTT. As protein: CASQQGVNEKLFF.

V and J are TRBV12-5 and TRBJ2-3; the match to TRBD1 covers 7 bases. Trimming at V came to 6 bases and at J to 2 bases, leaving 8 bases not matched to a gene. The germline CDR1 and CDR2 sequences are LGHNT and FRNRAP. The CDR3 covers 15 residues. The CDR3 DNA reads TGTGCTAGTGGCGCTGGGGACAGCCCCACAGATACGCAGTATTTT. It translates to CASGAGDSPTDTQYF.

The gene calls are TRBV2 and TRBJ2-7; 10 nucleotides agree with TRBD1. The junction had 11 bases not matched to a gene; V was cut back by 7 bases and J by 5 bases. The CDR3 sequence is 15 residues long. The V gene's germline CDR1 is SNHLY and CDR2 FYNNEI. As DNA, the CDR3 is TGTGCCAGCACTTGGGGGGGACAGGGGCGCGACGAGCAGTACTTC. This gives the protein CASTWGGQGRDEQYF.

The CDR3 bases are TGCGCCAGCAGCCAACCGGGACAGGGAAGAGGTGGCTACACCTTC. Translation gives CASSQPGQGRGGYTF. The chain has TRBV4-1 and TRBJ1-2; the match to TRBD1 covers 9 bases. The CDR3 covers 15 residues. CDR1 and CDR2 from the germline V gene are MGHRA and YSYEKL. V lost 2 bases, J lost 7 bases, and 8 bases stayed unmatched.

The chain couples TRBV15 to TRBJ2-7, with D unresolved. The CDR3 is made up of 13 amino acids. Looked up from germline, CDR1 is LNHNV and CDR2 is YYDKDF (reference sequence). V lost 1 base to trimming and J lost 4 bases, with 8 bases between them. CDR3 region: CATSRVYTYEQYF. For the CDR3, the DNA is TGTGCCACCAGCAGAGTCTATACTTACGAGCAGTACTTC.

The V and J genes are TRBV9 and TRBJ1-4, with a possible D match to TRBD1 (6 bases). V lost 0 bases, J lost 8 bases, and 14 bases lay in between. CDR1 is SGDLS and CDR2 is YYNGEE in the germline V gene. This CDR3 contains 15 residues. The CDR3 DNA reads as TGTGCCAGCAGCGTAGAGCGGGGGCCGTGGGAAAAACTGTTTTTT. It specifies CASSVERGPWEKLFF.

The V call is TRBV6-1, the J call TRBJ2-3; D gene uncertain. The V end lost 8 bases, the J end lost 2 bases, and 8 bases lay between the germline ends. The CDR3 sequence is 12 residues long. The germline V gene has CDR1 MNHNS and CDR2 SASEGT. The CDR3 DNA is TGTGCCAGCTCTATCTCCACAGATACGCAGTATTTT. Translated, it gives CASSISTDTQYF.

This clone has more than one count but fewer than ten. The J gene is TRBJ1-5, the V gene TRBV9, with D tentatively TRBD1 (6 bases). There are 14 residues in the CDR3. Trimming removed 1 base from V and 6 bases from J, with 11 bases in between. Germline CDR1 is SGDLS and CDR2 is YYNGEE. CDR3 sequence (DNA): TGTGCCAGCAGCGTACGGGGGGGCCTTCAGCCCCAGCATTTT. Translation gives CASSVRGGLQPQHF.

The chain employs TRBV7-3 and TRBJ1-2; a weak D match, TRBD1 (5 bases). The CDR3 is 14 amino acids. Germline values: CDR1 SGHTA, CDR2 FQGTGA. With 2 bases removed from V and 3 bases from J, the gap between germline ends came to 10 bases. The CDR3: CASSLQGGDYGYTF. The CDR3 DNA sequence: TGTGCCAGCAGCTTACAGGGAGGGGACTATGGCTACACCTTC.

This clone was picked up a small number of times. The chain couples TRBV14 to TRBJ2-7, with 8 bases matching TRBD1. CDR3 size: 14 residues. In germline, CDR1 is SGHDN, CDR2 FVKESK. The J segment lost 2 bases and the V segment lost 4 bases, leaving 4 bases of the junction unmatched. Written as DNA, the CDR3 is TGTGCCAGCAGCCCGGCAGGGGGCCCCTACGAGCAGTACTTC. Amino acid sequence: CASSPAGGPYEQYF.

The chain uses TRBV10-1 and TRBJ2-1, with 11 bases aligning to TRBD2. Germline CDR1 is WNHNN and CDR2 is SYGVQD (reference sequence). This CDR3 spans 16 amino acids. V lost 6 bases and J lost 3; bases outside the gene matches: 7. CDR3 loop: CASSIAGTSGYNEQFF. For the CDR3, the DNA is TGCGCCAGCAGCATCGCCGGGACTAGCGGCTACAATGAGCAGTTCTTC.

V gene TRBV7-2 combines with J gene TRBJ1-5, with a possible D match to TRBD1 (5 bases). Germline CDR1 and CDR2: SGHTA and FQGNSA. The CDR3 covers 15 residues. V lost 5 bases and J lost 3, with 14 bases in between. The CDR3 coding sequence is TGTGCCAGCAGCCGGGAGGCAGGGATCAATCAGCCCCAGCATTTT. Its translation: CASSREAGINQPQHF.

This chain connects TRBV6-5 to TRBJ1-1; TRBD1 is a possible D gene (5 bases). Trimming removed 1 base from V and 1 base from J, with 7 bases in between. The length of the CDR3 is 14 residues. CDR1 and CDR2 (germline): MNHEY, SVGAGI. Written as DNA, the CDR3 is TGTGCCAGCAGTTACTGGGGGGAGAACACTGAAGCTTTCTTT. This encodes CASSYWGENTEAFF.

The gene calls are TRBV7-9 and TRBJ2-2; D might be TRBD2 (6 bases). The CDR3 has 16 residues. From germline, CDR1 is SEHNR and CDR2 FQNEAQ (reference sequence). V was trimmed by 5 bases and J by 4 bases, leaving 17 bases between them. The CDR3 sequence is CASSPKGQGGTGELFF. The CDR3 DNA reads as TGTGCCAGCAGCCCCAAGGGGCAGGGAGGCACCGGGGAGCTGTTTTTT.

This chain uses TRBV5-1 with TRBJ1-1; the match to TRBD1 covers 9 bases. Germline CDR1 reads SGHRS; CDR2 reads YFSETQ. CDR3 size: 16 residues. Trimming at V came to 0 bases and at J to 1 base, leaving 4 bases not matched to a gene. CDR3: CASSLAGTGKNTEAFF. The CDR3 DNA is TGCGCCAGCAGCTTGGCAGGGACAGGGAAGAACACTGAAGCTTTCTTT. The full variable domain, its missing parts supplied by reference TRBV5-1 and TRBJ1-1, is KAGVTQTPRYLIKTRGQQVTLSCSPISGHRSVSWYQQTPGQGLQFLFEYFSETQRNKGNFPGRFSGRQFSNSRSEMNVSTLELGDSALYLCASSLAGTGKNTEAFFGQGTRLTVV.